The T cell receptor (beta chain) described here comes from a study of early T cells in non-severe SARS-CoV-2 infection. About the research overall: The input, bulk RNA from unsorted whole blood, was sequenced, and chains were unpaired.

V was shortened by 5 bases and J by 1 base, with 14 bases between the two germline ends. The CDR3 consists of 15 residues. In germline, CDR1 is SGHVS, CDR2 FNYEAQ. Using its own MiXCR run on the 5' RACE reads, TCRdb lists one record per CDR3 protein. The sample contains about 48,000 distinct CDR3 sequences, under 7.5% of which appear only once. This clonotype was seen many times. The sequencing here drew on whole blood, taken at baseline. This receptor was taken from an adult who was a healthcare worker with PCR-confirmed SARS-CoV-2 infection or an uninfected control (not recorded which). The chain couples TRBV7-6 to TRBJ1-1; D remains ambiguous. The CDR3 DNA follows: TGTGCCAGCAGCATACGGACGGCGGAGAACACTGAAGCTTTCTTT. As protein: CASSIRTAENTEAFF.